The 17 T cell receptor beta chains in this list originate from one sample, sequenced in a study of T cells expressing NK-cell markers. No DNA is given; TCRdb re-called the 5' RACE reads and lists each CDR3 protein once. The sample totals about 440,000 distinct CDR3 sequences. The sample comprised blood T cells: a sorted CD56 or NKG2C T cell subset, CD4+ or CD8+ T cells, or bulk PBMC T cells (not recorded which). The receptors originated from a woman aged 18 to 75 in good health.

This chain connects TRBV6-5 to TRBJ2-2. CDR3 length: 15 amino acids. Per the germline V gene, CDR1 is MNHEY and CDR2 is SVGAGI. CDR3: CASSYSSGSGGELFF.

The CDR3 is CASSEEVRGSGNTIYF. The V call is TRBV6-1, the J call TRBJ1-3; TCRdb's D call of TRBD1 is untestable without DNA. CDR3 length: 16 amino acids. Germline V gene sequence: CDR1 MNHNS, CDR2 SASEGT.

The rearrangement uses TRBV5-1 and TRBJ2-5; TCRdb's assignment of TRBD2 cannot be checked, as there is no DNA. Germline V CDR1 and CDR2: SGHRS, YFSETQ. The CDR3 is made up of 17 amino acids. CDR3 loop: CASSLSGSGRSQETQYF. The whole variable domain, filled in from reference TRBV5-1 and TRBJ2-5, reads KAGVTQTPRYLIKTRGQQVTLSCSPISGHRSVSWYQQTPGQGLQFLFEYFSETQRNKGNFPGRFSGRQFSNSRSEMNVSTLELGDSALYLCASSLSGSGRSQETQYFGPGTRLLVL.

This chain joins TRBV4-3 and TRBJ2-1; TCRdb picks TRBD1, but there is no DNA to check that call. Germline CDR1 is LGHNA and CDR2 is YSLEER. The CDR3 totals 15 residues. The CDR3 here is CASSQETGSYNEQFF.

The chain carries TRBV5-1 and TRBJ2-1; TCRdb's D call of TRBD2 is untestable without DNA. CDR1 SGHRS and CDR2 YFSETQ come from the germline V gene. This CDR3 spans 13 amino acids. The CDR3 here is CASSSEGLNEQFF.

This chain uses TRBV6-5 with TRBJ1-2; without DNA, the TCRdb call of TRBD1 cannot be checked. The V gene's germline CDR1 is MNHEY and CDR2 SVGAGI. This CDR3 comprises 17 residues. This CDR3 reads CASSYYGTPTNPYGYTF.

This chain uses TRBV15 with TRBJ2-1; TCRdb proposes TRBD1, but this gene call is untestable without DNA. From germline, CDR1 is LNHNV and CDR2 YYDKDF (reference sequence). The CDR3 has 18 residues. CDR3 in amino acids: CATSRGKRQGSSYNEQFF. The entire variable domain, with the rest obtained from reference TRBV15 and TRBJ2-1, is as follows: DAMVIQNPRYQVTQFGKPVTLSCSQTLNHNVMYWYQQKSSQAPKLLFHYYDKDFNNEADTPDNFQSRRPNTSFCFLDIRSPGLGDTAMYLCATSRGKRQGSSYNEQFFGPGTRLTVL.

V usage is TRBV11-2 and J usage is TRBJ2-7; checking the TCRdb D call of TRBD1 is not possible without DNA. CDR1 is SGHAT, CDR2 FQNNGV, per germline. The CDR3 has 14 amino acids. CDR3 loop: CASSPPGGSREQYF.

V and J are TRBV20-1 and TRBJ2-1; the TCRdb call, TRBD1, lacks DNA for checking. Germline V CDR1 and CDR2: DFQATT, SNEGSKA (reference sequence). The CDR3 spans 17 residues. CDR3 residues: CSARPDGGGSSYNEQFF.

The genes are TRBV7-2 and TRBJ1-1; TCRdb designates TRBD1, a call that cannot be tested without DNA. Germline V gene sequence: CDR1 SGHTA, CDR2 FQGNSA. This CDR3 is built from 15 residues. This chain's CDR3 is CASSLGSQGRTEAFF.

CDR3 in amino acids: CASSIKLGQGRTEAFF. The V and J genes are TRBV19 and TRBJ1-1; TCRdb lists TRBD1, though no DNA is available to test this call. The CDR3 extends over 16 amino acids. Germline V CDR1 and CDR2: LNHDA, SQIVND (reference sequence).

The chain links TRBV27 to TRBJ2-5; TCRdb designates TRBD2, a call that cannot be tested without DNA. Germline CDR1 and CDR2: MNHEY and SMNVEV (reference sequence). CDR3 length: 14 residues. CDR3 sequence: CASSLISGQETQYF.

The V and J genes are TRBV5-4 and TRBJ1-5; TCRdb selects TRBD1, and the lack of DNA leaves this call unchecked. The CDR3 covers 17 residues. CDR1 and CDR2 (germline): SGHNT, YYREEE (reference sequence). CDR3: CASSLGTGVDSNQPQHF.

The chain has TRBV7-7 and TRBJ2-1; TCRdb gives TRBD2 as the D gene, but with no DNA this cannot be confirmed. This CDR3 has 15 residues. CDR1 is SSHAT and CDR2 is FNYEAQ in the germline V gene (reference sequence). CDR3 amino acids: CASSQTSGGGNEQFF.

The genes are TRBV9 and TRBJ1-6. CDR1 is SGDLS and CDR2 is YYNGEE in the germline V gene. The CDR3 covers 13 residues. The CDR3 here is CASSAHDNSPLHF.

The V and J genes are TRBV12-3 or TRBV12-4 and TRBJ2-3; TCRdb selects TRBD2, and the lack of DNA leaves this call unchecked. The CDR3 is 15 amino acids. This chain's CDR3 is CASSWAGGPSDTQYF.

The chain has TRBV12-3 or TRBV12-4 and TRBJ1-6; without DNA, the TCRdb call of TRBD1 cannot be checked. The CDR3 contains 13 residues. CDR3 protein: CASSGTANSPLHF.